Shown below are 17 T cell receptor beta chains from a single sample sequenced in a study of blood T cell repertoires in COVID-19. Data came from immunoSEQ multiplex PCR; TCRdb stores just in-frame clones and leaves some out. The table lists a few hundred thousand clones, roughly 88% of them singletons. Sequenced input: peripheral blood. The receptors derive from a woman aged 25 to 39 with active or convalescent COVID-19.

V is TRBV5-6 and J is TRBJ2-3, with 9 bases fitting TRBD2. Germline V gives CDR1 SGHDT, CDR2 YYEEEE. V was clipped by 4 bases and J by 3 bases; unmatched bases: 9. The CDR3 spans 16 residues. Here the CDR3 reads CASSHSRAGGTDTQYF. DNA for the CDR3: TGTGCCAGCAGCCACAGTCGGGCGGGGGGGACAGATACGCAGTATTTT.

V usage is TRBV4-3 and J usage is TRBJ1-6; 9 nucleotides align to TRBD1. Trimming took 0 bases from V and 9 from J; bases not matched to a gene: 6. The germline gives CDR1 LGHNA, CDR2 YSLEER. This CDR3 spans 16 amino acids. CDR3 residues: CASSQDWGQGGSPLHF. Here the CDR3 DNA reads TGCGCCAGCAGCCAAGATTGGGGACAGGGAGGTTCACCCCTCCACTTT.

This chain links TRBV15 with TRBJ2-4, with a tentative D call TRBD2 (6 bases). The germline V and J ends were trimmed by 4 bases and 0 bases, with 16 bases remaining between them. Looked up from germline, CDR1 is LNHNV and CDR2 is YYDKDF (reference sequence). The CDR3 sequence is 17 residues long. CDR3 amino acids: CATSTSVGLLAKNIQYF. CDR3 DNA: TGTGCCACCAGCACTAGCGTCGGGTTATTAGCCAAAAACATTCAGTACTTC.

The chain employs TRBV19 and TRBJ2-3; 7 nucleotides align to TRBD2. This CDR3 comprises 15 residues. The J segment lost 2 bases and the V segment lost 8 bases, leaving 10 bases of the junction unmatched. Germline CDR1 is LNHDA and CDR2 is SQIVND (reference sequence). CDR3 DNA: TGTGCCAGTCTAAGAGGAGCGGGGTACACAGATACGCAGTATTTT. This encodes CASLRGAGYTDTQYF.

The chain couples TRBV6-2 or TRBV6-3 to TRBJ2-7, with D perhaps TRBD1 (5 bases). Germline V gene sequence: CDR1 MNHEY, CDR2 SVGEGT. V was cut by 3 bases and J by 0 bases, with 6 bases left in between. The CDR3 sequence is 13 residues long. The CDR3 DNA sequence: TGTGCCAGCAGTTATCAGGGCTCCTACGAGCAGTACTTC. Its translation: CASSYQGSYEQYF.

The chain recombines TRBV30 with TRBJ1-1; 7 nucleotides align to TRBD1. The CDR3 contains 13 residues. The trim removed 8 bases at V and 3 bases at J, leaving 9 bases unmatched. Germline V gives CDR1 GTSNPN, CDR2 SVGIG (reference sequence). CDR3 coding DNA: TGTGCCGGAAGCCGACAGGGATACACTGAAGCTTTCTTT. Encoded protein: CAGSRQGYTEAFF.

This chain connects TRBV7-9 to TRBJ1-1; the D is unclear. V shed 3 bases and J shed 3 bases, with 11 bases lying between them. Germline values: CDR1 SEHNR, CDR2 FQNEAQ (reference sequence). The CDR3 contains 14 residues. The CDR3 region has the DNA TGTGCCAGCAGCTTGGAGAACGTGCACACTGAAGCTTTCTTT. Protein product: CASSLENVHTEAFF.

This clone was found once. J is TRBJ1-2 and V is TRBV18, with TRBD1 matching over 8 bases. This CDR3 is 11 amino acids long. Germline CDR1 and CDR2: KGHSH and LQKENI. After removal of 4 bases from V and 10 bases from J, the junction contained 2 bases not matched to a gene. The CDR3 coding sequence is TGTGCCAGCTCACAGGGACAGGACTACACCTTC. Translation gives CASSQGQDYTF.

The CDR3 protein is CASSRPRQGNTGELFF. The DNA for the CDR3 is TGTGCCAGCAGCAGGCCCCGACAGGGGAACACCGGGGAGCTGTTTTTT. J is TRBJ2-2 and V is TRBV7-9, with TRBD1 matching 7 bases. V lost 5 bases and J lost 1; bases outside the gene matches: 7. The CDR3 extends over 16 amino acids. Germline assignment: CDR1 SEHNR and CDR2 FQNEAQ (reference sequence). Supplemented by reference TRBV7-9 and TRBJ2-2, the full variable domain reads DTGVSQNPRHKITKRGQNVTFRCDPISEHNRLYWYRQTLGQGPEFLTYFQNEAQLEKSRLLSDRFSAERPKGSFSTLEIQRTEQGDSAMYLCASSRPRQGNTGELFFGEGSRLTVL.

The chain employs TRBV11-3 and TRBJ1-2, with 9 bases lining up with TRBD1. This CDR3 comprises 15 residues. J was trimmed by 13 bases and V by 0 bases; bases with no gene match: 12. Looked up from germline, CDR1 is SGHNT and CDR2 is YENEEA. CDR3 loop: CASSLDRDRVIVSTF. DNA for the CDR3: TGTGCCAGCAGCTTAGACCGGGACAGGGTAATAGTCTCCACCTTC.

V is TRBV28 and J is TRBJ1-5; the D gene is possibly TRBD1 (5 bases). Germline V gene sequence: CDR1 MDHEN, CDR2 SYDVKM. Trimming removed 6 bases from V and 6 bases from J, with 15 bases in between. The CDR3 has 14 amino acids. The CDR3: CASRAGRPGQPQHF. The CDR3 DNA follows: TGTGCCAGCAGGGCGGGACGGCCGGGTCAGCCCCAGCATTTT.

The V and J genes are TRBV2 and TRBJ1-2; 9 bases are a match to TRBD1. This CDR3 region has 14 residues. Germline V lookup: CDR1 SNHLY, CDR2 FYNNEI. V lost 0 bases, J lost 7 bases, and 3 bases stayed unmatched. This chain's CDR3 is CASSEARTGVGYTF. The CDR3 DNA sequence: TGTGCCAGCAGTGAAGCGAGGACAGGGGTTGGCTACACCTTC.

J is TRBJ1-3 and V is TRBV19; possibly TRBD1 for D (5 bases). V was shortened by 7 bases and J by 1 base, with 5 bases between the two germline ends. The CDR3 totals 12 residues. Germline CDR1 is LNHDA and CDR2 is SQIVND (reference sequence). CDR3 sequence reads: CASKGSGNTIYF. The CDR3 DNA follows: TGTGCCAGTAAGGGGTCTGGAAACACCATATATTTT.

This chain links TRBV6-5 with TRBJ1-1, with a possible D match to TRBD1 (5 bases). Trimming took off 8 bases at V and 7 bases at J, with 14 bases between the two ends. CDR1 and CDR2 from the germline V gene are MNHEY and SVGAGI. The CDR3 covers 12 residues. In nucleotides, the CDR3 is TGTGCCAGCCGACCCTTTAGGGGTGAAGCTTTCTTT. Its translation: CASRPFRGEAFF.

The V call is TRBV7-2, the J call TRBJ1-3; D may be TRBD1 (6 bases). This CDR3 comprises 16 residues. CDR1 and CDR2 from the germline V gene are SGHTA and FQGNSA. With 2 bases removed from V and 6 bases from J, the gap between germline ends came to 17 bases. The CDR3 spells CASSLFHPGALNTIYF. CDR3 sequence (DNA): TGTGCCAGCAGCTTATTCCACCCAGGGGCGTTAAACACCATATATTTT.

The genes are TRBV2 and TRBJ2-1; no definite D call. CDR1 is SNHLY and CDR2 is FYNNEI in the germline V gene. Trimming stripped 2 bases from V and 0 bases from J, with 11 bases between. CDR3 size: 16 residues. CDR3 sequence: CASSEQAPGSYNEQFF. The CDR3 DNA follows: TGTGCCAGCAGTGAACAAGCACCGGGCTCCTACAATGAGCAGTTCTTC.

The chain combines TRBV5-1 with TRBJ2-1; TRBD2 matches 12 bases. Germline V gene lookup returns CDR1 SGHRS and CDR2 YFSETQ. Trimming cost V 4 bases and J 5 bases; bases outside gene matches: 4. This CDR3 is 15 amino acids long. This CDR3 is CASSLLAGGNNEQFF. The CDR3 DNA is TGCGCCAGCAGCCTACTAGCGGGGGGCAACAATGAGCAGTTCTTC.